This TCR beta chain emerged from a study of blood T cell repertoires in COVID-19. Across the whole study: Acute and convalescent COVID-19 specimens originated in the United States, Italy and Spain. In each case, the material was cDNA or gDNA derived from T cells, B-cell-depleted T cells, or PBMCs.

How the authors handled the data: Scientists estimated how many nucleated cells there were by amplifying reference gene primers. The assay was immunoSEQ multiplex PCR, and TCRdb's table has in-frame clones only and misses some. V, J and clone size are those of that table, while D and trimming were read from the DNA. This sample has about 180,000 clones, with approximately 90% found just once. This clone was observed a single time. The ends lost 10 bases at V and 5 bases at J; junction bases unmatched: 9. The CDR3 is 14 residues long. Germline CDR1 reads SGHTA; CDR2 reads FQGNSA. The chain combines TRBV7-2 with TRBJ2-2, with 8 bases fitting TRBD2. The sequence was obtained from a man aged 18 to 30 who had recovered from COVID-19. Sequenced input: peripheral blood. CDR3 coding DNA: TGTGCCAACGCGGGGGGCTATGGGACCGGGGAGCTGTTTTTT. Translation gives CANAGGYGTGELFF.